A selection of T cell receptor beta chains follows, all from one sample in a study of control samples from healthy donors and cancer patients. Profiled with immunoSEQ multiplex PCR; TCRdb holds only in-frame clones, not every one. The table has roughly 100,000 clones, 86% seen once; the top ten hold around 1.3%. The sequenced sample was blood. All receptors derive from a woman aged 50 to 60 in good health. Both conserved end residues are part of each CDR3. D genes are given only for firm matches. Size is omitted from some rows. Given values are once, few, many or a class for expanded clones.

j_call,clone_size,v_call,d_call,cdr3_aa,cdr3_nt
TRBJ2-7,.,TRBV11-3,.,CASSLVPEVGRQYF,TGTGCCAGCAGCTTAGTCCCCGAGGTGGGGCGGCAGTACTTC
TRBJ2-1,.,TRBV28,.,CASGPLKGQFF,TGTGCCAGCGGTCCTTTGAAGGGACAGTTCTTC
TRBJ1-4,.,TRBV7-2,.,CASSGLTNEKLFF,TGTGCCAGCAGCGGCCTTACTAATGAAAAACTGTTTTTT
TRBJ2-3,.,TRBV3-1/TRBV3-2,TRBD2,CASSRVGGTTDTQYF,TGTGCCAGCAGCCGAGTCGGGGGGACCACAGATACGCAGTATTTT
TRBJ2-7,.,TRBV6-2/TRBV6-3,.,CASSDRGYEQYF,TGTGCCAGCAGTGATCGTGGTTACGAGCAGTACTTC
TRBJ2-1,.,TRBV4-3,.,CASSQEAWPGGQFF,TGCGCCAGCAGCCAAGAGGCGTGGCCCGGTGGGCAGTTCTTC
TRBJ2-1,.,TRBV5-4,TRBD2,CASSLSLAGGRSNEQFF,TGTGCCAGCAGCTTGAGTCTAGCGGGGGGGCGATCCAATGAGCAGTTCTTC
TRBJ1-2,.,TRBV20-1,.,CSASTGKNYGYTF,TGCAGTGCTAGTACGGGGAAAAACTATGGCTACACCTTC
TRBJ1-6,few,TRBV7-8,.,CASTVSSYNSPLHF,TGTGCCAGCACCGTGAGCTCCTATAATTCACCCCTCCACTTT
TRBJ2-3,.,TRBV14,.,CASLNGGGLYTDTQYF,TGTGCCAGCCTTAATGGCGGGGGCCTTTACACAGATACGCAGTATTTT
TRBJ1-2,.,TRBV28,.,CASTYRATYGYTF,TGTGCCAGCACATACAGGGCAACCTATGGCTACACCTTC
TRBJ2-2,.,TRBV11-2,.,CASSPGPHPGELFF,TGTGCCAGCAGCCCGGGACCACACCCCGGGGAGCTGTTTTTT
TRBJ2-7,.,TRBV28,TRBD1,CASSGSGTALPEQYF,TGTGCCAGCAGTGGGTCCGGGACAGCGCTCCCCGAGCAGTACTTC
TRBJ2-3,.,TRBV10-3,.,CAISEGEDETQYF,TGTGCCATCAGTGAGGGGGAGGACGAGACGCAGTATTTT
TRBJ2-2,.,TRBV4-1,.,CASSQNSANTGELFF,TGCGCCAGCAGCCAAAACAGCGCGAACACCGGGGAGCTGTTTTTT
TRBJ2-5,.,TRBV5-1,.,CASSFRGRETQYF,TGCGCCAGCAGCTTTAGAGGGAGGGAGACCCAGTACTTC
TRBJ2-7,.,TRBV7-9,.,CASSFGRDYEQYF,TGTGCCAGCAGCTTCGGCAGGGACTACGAGCAGTACTTC
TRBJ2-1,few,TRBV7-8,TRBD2,CASSLISSGRVNEQFF,TGTGCCAGCAGCTTAATCTCCAGCGGGAGGGTTAATGAGCAGTTCTTC
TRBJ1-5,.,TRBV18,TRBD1,CASSTGQENQPQHF,TGTGCCAGCTCAACCGGACAGGAGAATCAGCCCCAGCATTTT
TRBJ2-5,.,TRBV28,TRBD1,CASSLSSRTGRTQYF,TGTGCCAGCAGTTTATCCTCCAGGACAGGTCGGACCCAGTACTTC
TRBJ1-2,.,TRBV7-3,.,CASGDGGYYGYTF,TGTGCCAGCGGAGACGGAGGATATTATGGCTACACCTTC
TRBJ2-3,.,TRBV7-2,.,CASSFGGSTDTQYF,TGTGCCAGCAGCTTCGGGGGCTCCACAGATACGCAGTATTTT
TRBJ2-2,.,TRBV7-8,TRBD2,CASSLGSLAGGPTGELFF,TGTGCCAGCAGCTTAGGGTCACTGGCGGGAGGTCCCACCGGGGAGCTGTTTTTT
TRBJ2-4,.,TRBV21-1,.,CASSKGWAVSTGATGSAKNIQYF,TGTGCCAGCAGCAAAGGATGGGCGGTATCGACAGGGGCCACGGGTTCGGCCAAAAACATTCAGTACTTC
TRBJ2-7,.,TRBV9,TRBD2,CASTEGEGYEQYF,TGTGCCAGCACCGAAGGGGAGGGATACGAGCAGTACTTC
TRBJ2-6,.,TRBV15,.,CATSRDFSKSGANVLTF,TGTGCCACCAGCAGAGATTTCAGTAAGTCTGGGGCCAACGTCCTGACTTTC
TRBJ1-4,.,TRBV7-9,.,CASRGWQGPATNEKLFF,TGTGCCAGCAGAGGTTGGCAGGGGCCTGCAACTAATGAAAAACTGTTTTTT
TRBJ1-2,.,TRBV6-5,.,CASSFSTRSYGYTF,TGTGCCAGCAGTTTCTCGACGAGGTCCTATGGCTACACCTTC
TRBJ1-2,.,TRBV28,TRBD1,CAGGDRANYGYTF,TGTGCCGGCGGGGACAGAGCGAACTATGGCTACACCTTC
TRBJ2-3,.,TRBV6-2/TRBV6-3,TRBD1,CASSPGQGGADTQYF,TGTGCCAGCAGCCCAGGACAGGGCGGGGCAGATACGCAGTATTTT
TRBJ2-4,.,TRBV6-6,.,CATSYEGLAKNIQYF,TGTGCCACCAGTTACGAGGGCCTTGCGAAAAACATTCAGTACTTC
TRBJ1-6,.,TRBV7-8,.,CASSLRDSPLHF,TGTGCCAGCAGCCTCAGGGATTCACCCCTCCACTTT
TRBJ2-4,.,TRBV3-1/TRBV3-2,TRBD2,CASSQVERSAGGAKNIQYF,TGTGCCAGCAGCCAAGTTGAAAGGAGTGCGGGGGGAGCCAAAAACATTCAGTACTTC
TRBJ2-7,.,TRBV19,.,CASSMWGETSYEQYF,TGTGCCAGTAGTATGTGGGGGGAGACCTCCTACGAGCAGTACTTC
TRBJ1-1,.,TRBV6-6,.,CASSSGWASEAFF,TGTGCCAGCAGTTCGGGCTGGGCTTCTGAAGCTTTCTTT
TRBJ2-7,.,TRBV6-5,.,CASSYDRRGPQYF,TGTGCCAGCAGTTACGATCGTAGGGGACCGCAGTACTTC
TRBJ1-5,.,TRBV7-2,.,CASSLVANSNQPQHF,TGTGCCAGCAGCTTAGTAGCCAATAGCAATCAGCCCCAGCATTTT
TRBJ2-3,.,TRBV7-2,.,CASSSPGDTQYF,TGTGCCAGCAGCTCCCCGGGGGATACGCAGTATTTT
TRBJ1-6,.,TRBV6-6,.,CASSPDGELSSYNSPLHF,TGTGCCAGCAGTCCGGACGGAGAGTTGAGTTCCTATAATTCACCCCTCCACTTT
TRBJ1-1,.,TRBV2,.,CASSGYDDTEAFF,TGTGCCAGCAGTGGATATGACGACACTGAAGCTTTCTTT
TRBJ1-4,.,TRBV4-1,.,CASSQGGIREKLFF,TGCGCCAGCAGCCAAGGGGGTATTCGAGAAAAACTGTTTTTT
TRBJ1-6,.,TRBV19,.,CASSITPRGGRNSPLHF,TGTGCCAGTAGTATAACCCCCCGGGGGGGGCGGAATTCACCCCTCCACTTT
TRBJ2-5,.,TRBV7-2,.,CASSDYSVRGETQYF,TGTGCCAGCAGCGATTATAGCGTTAGGGGGGAGACCCAGTACTTC
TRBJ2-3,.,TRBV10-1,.,CASSPGHESTDTQYF,TGCGCCAGCAGTCCCGGACACGAAAGCACAGATACGCAGTATTTT
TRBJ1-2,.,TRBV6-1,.,CASSEVDYGYTF,TGTGCCAGCAGTGAAGTAGACTATGGCTACACCTTC
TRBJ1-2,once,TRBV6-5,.,CASSRRGRANYGYTF,TGTGCCAGCAGTAGAAGAGGGCGAGCGAACTATGGCTACACCTTC
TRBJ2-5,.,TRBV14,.,CASSQDMGRIQYF,TGTGCCAGCAGTCAAGATATGGGGCGTATCCAGTACTTC
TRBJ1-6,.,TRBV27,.,CASGQYNSPLHF,TGTGCCAGCGGACAATATAATTCACCCCTCCACTTT
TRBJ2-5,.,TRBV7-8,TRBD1,CASSYNRGPGTQYF,TGTGCCAGCAGCTATAACAGGGGTCCGGGGACCCAGTACTTC
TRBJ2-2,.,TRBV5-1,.,CASKRGASDTGELFF,TGCGCCAGCAAACGGGGAGCGAGCGACACCGGGGAGCTGTTTTTT
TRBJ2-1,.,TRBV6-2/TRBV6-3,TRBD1,CASSPRGTGYNEQFF,TGTGCCAGCAGTCCCCGGGGGACAGGTTACAATGAGCAGTTCTTC
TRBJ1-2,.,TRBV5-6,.,CASSWGQSGYTF,TGTGCCAGCAGCTGGGGACAATCTGGCTACACCTTC
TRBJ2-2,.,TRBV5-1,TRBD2,CASSLAELAGSRTGELFF,TGCGCCAGCAGCTTGGCCGAACTAGCGGGGTCGCGCACCGGGGAGCTGTTTTTT
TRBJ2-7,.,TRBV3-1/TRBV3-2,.,CASSRGPLYEQYF,TGTGCCAGCAGCCGCGGACCGCTCTACGAGCAGTACTTC